Each of the 16 T cell receptor beta chains below was sequenced from the same sample in a study of blood T cells in healthy people across ages. Primers used in a second PCR of about 7 to 12 cycles were a sample-barcoded 5' primer and a J-beta primer mix. TCRdb analysed the 5' RACE reads with MiXCR anew, one entry per CDR3 protein. The profile covers about 1.1 million distinct CDR3 sequences, with 35% to 40% appearing a single time and about 12% taken by the ten largest. Source material: blood. These receptor sequences come from a man between 18 and 35 years old in good health.

The V gene is TRBV4-3, the J gene TRBJ1-4; 10 bases line up with TRBD1. This CDR3 is built from 14 residues. After removal of 4 bases from V and 8 bases from J, the junction contained 4 bases not matched to a gene. Looked up from germline, CDR1 is LGHNA and CDR2 is YSLEER. CDR3 loop: CASSPDRGAEKLFF. In nucleotides, the CDR3 is TGCGCCAGCAGCCCGGACAGGGGGGCCGAAAAACTGTTTTTT.

The CDR3 loop is CALLAGPDTQYF. The CDR3 coding sequence is TGTGCCTTACTAGCGGGGCCAGATACGCAGTATTTT. This chain links TRBV2 with TRBJ2-3; 10 bases match TRBD2. The CDR3 consists of 12 residues. Per the germline V gene, CDR1 is SNHLY and CDR2 is FYNNEI. The J segment lost 4 bases and the V segment lost 11 bases, leaving 3 bases of the junction unmatched.

This chain joins TRBV6-6 and TRBJ2-3; 9 bases map to TRBD1. The CDR3 totals 16 residues. With V trimmed by 2 bases and J by 3 bases, 6 bases remained unmatched. The germline V gene encodes CDR1 MNHNY and CDR2 SVGAGI (reference sequence). The CDR3 sequence is CASSYGRDRATDTQYF. CDR3 DNA: TGTGCCAGCAGTTACGGCCGGGACAGGGCAACAGATACGCAGTATTTT.

The rearrangement links TRBV20-1 to TRBJ1-2, with 10 bases that match TRBD1. V lost 4 bases, J lost 2 bases, and 4 bases stayed unmatched. Germline V gene lookup returns CDR1 DFQATT and CDR2 SNEGSKA (reference sequence). The CDR3 sequence is 14 residues long. CDR3 nucleotides: TGCAGTGCTACCGGGACAGGGGTAAACTATGGCTACACCTTC. It codes for CSATGTGVNYGYTF.

J is TRBJ1-2 and V is TRBV25-1; no clear D. Germline V gene sequence: CDR1 MGHDK, CDR2 SYGVNS. This CDR3 has 17 amino acids. Trimming shortened V by 4 bases and J by 7 bases, and 25 bases separated the two germline ends. In nucleotides, the CDR3 is TGTGCCAGCAGTGTTGATTCGACTGGGCAGCTCAACGTTGGCTACACCTTC. The encoded protein is CASSVDSTGQLNVGYTF.

This clonotype was seen many times. The chain joins TRBV20-1 to TRBJ2-7, with a possible D match to TRBD1 (6 bases). This CDR3 contains 12 residues. Per germline, CDR1 DFQATT and CDR2 SNEGSKA (reference sequence). The chain's CDR3 is CSLTGNSYEQYF. The CDR3 region has the DNA TGCAGCCTAACAGGGAACTCCTACGAGCAGTACTTC.

The gene calls are TRBV4-2 and TRBJ1-4; D ambiguous. The germline V gene encodes CDR1 LGHNA and CDR2 YNFKEQ. V dropped 3 bases and J dropped 8 bases, with 16 bases sitting between them. The CDR3 spans 15 residues. CDR3: CASSQVGITSEKLFF. The CDR3, as DNA: TGTGCCAGCAGCCAGGTAGGGATCACGTCGGAAAAACTGTTTTTT.

This clonotype has just a few counts. The chain joins TRBV20-1 to TRBJ1-5; 7 bases are a match to TRBD1. The CDR3 contains 14 residues. With V trimmed by 4 bases and J by 2 bases, 5 bases remained unmatched. In germline, CDR1 is DFQATT, CDR2 SNEGSKA (reference sequence). The CDR3 loop is CSATGGVGNQPQHF. The CDR3 DNA is TGCAGTGCTACAGGGGGGGTGGGCAATCAGCCCCAGCATTTT.

The chain employs TRBV12-3 or TRBV12-4 and TRBJ2-3, with TRBD2 matching 7 bases. This CDR3 spans 16 amino acids. With 6 bases clipped from V and 0 bases from J, the junction kept 9 bases outside the gene matches. The CDR3 sequence is CASRRGGGESTDTQYF. Written as DNA, the CDR3 is TGTGCCAGCAGACGGGGCGGGGGTGAAAGCACAGATACGCAGTATTTT.

This chain connects TRBV19 to TRBJ1-1, with 7 bases fitting TRBD1. Unmatched junction bases numbered 7, after V lost 3 bases and J lost 0 bases. CDR3 length equals 16 residues. Germline loops: CDR1 LNHDA, CDR2 SQIVND (reference sequence). The CDR3 is CASSIRQGIMNTEAFF. The CDR3 bases are TGTGCCAGTAGTATCAGACAGGGAATTATGAACACTGAAGCTTTCTTT.

This clonotype was counted many times. The V gene is TRBV5-6, the J gene TRBJ1-6; D is undetermined. V gave up 1 base and J gave up 7 bases, with 3 bases separating them. The CDR3 is 12 residues long. Germline V gene lookup returns CDR1 SGHDT and CDR2 YYEEEE. CDR3 bases: TGTGCCAGCAGCTTGTTCAATTCACCCCTCCACTTT. Translation gives CASSLFNSPLHF.

There are a few counts of this clonotype. The chain combines TRBV20-1 with TRBJ2-5, with a possible D match to TRBD1 (5 bases). Germline values: CDR1 DFQATT, CDR2 SNEGSKA (reference sequence). The CDR3 contains 11 residues. The DNA of the CDR3 is TGCAGCTGTCCTGGTCCCAGGGCCCAGTACTTC. Its protein is CSCPGPRAQYF.

The CDR3 region is CASRLDRVDSYNEQFF. CDR3 nucleotides: TGTGCCAGCAGACTAGACAGGGTAGACTCCTACAATGAGCAGTTCTTC. This sequence joins TRBV7-9 and TRBJ2-1; TRBD1 matches 7 bases. CDR3 length: 16 amino acids. From germline, CDR1 is SEHNR and CDR2 FQNEAQ (reference sequence). The V gene end was trimmed by 6 bases and the J gene end by 0 bases; junction bases not matched to a gene: 8.

This rearrangement joins TRBV7-2 to TRBJ1-1; possibly TRBD1 for D (6 bases). Germline V gene lookup returns CDR1 SGHTA and CDR2 FQGNSA. The CDR3 has 14 amino acids. Between the trimmed V and J ends, which lost 4 bases and 7 bases, there was a span of 16 bases. CDR3 sequence: CASSYSSRDNEAFF. The CDR3 DNA follows: TGTGCCAGCAGCTATTCTAGTAGGGACAATGAAGCTTTCTTT.

The chain joins TRBV28 to TRBJ2-4, with D possibly being TRBD2 (6 bases). The germline gives CDR1 MDHEN, CDR2 SYDVKM. This CDR3 spans 14 amino acids. V gave up 5 bases and J gave up 6 bases, with 14 bases separating them. This CDR3 is CASSRGTGANIQYF. CDR3 nucleotides: TGTGCCAGCAGTCGTGGGACTGGAGCAAACATTCAGTACTTC.

This chain links TRBV28 with TRBJ2-1; 7 bases match TRBD2. The CDR3 contains 14 residues. V lost 7 bases and J lost 2; bases outside the gene matches: 5. Germline V gives CDR1 MDHEN, CDR2 SYDVKM. Written as DNA, the CDR3 is TGTGCCAGCACCCTAGCGGTTACCTACAATGAGCAGTTCTTC. This translates into CASTLAVTYNEQFF.